Reported below is one TCR beta chain. Antigen specificity is unknown. These data originate in a study of naive and memory T cell subsets. Broader study findings: The RNA method is potentially sensitive to activation and differentiation changes.

The SP2 primer and nested alpha and beta constant region primers amplified ligated cDNA in four rounds. TCRdb recomputed calls from the UMI-ligation and nested PCR reads with MiXCR, one row per CDR3 protein. The data show more than 30,000 distinct CDR3 sequences, 5.5% to 7.5% seen once. V lost 0 bases to trimming and J lost 4 bases, with 16 bases between them. CDR3 length equals 16 residues. The germline CDR1 and CDR2 sequences are SQVTM and ANQGSEA. The treatment was: skin biopsy from PPD injection site in Mantoux-positive individual. A UMI-containing oligonucleotide was joined by 3' ligation to the TCR cDNA template.

The receptor comes from an adult in good health. The chain recombines TRBV29-1 with TRBJ2-1; D is possibly TRBD1 or TRBD2 (6 bases each). This material consisted of skin, taken from a tuberculin skin test site. The CDR3 coding sequence is TGCAGCGTTGAAGAAAGTTGGGGGGCGACATACAATGAGCAGTTCTTC. It is translated as CSVEESWGATYNEQFF.